The 2 T cell receptor beta chains in this list originate from one sample, sequenced in a study of T cells after yellow fever vaccination. A single record per CDR3 protein comes from TCRdb applying MiXCR to the 5' RACE reads. The sample records about 160,000 distinct CDR3 sequences, more than 5.5% being singletons. Material: CD4+ T cells sorted from PBMCs, obtained about 5 days after the first yellow fever vaccination. The receptors originated from a man aged 18-30 years who received the YFV17D yellow fever vaccine.

The V gene is TRBV4-1, the J gene TRBJ1-2, with D hard to call. V shed 2 bases and J shed 14 bases, with 24 bases lying between them. Germline values: CDR1 MGHRA, CDR2 YSYEKL. CDR3 size: 15 residues. The DNA of the CDR3 is TGCGCCAGCAGCCAACTCCTCCCACAAGGGCGCAGAAGAACCTTC. Protein sequence: CASSQLLPQGRRRTF.

This clonotype was observed many times. The J gene is TRBJ2-3, the V gene TRBV18; 7 positions agree with TRBD1. CDR1 KGHSH and CDR2 LQKENI come from the germline V gene. The V and J ends lost 4 bases and 4 bases, in that order; junction bases with no gene match: 8. CDR3 size: 15 residues. The CDR3: CASSLPGQSPDTQYF. CDR3 nucleotides: TGTGCCAGCTCACTCCCGGGACAGTCCCCAGATACGCAGTATTTT.